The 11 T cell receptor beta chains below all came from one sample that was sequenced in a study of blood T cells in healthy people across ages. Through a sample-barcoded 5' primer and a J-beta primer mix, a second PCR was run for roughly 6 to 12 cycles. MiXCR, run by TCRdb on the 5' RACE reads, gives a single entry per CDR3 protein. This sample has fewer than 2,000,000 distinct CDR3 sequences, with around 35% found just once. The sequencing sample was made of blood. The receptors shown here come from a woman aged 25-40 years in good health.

The CDR3 loop reads CSARSNRGSSNQPQHF. Here the CDR3 DNA reads TGCAGTGCTAGAAGTAACAGGGGAAGTTCGAATCAGCCCCAGCATTTT. The V call is TRBV20-1, the J call TRBJ1-5, with 7 bases that match TRBD1. After removal of 2 bases from V and 4 bases from J, the junction contained 11 bases not matched to a gene. Germline V CDR1 and CDR2: DFQATT, SNEGSKA (reference sequence). The CDR3 totals 16 residues.

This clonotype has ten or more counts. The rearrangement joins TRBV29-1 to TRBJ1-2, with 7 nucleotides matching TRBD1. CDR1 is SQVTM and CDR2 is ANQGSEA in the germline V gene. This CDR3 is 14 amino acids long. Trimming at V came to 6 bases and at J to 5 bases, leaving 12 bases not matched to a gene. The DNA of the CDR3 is TGCAGCGTGGAGGACGGGACAGTTGGGTATGGCTACACCTTC. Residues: CSVEDGTVGYGYTF.

The CDR3, as DNA: TGCGCCAGCAGCTCCCAGCGGATTACGGAGTCCTACGAGCAGTACTTC. Protein: CASSSQRITESYEQYF. V gene TRBV5-1 combines with J gene TRBJ2-7, with D perhaps matching TRBD2 (5 bases). CDR1 is SGHRS and CDR2 is YFSETQ in the germline V gene. The CDR3 covers 16 residues. V lost 3 bases, J lost 1 base, and 17 bases lay in between.

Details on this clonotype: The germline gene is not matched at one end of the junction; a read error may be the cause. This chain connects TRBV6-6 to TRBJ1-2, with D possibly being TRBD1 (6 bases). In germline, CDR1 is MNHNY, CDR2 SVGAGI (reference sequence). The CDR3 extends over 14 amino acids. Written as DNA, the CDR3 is TGTGCCGGCAGTACTTCAGGGGCATTCTATGGCTACACCTTC. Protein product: CAGSTSGAFYGYTF.

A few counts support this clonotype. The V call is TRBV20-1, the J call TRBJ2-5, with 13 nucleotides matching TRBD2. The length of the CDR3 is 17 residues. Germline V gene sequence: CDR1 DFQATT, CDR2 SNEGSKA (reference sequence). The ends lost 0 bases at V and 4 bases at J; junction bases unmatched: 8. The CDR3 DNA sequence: TGCAGTGCTAGAGATCTTGTGACTAGCGGGGGGCTAGAGACCCAGTACTTC. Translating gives CSARDLVTSGGLETQYF.

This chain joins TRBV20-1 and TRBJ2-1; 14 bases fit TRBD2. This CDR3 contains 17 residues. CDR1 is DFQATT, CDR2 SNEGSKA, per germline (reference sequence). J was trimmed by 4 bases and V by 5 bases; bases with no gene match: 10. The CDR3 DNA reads TGCAGTGCTCCCTCCGGGACTAGCGGGAGTAGTTACAATGAGCAGTTCTTC. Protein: CSAPSGTSGSSYNEQFF.

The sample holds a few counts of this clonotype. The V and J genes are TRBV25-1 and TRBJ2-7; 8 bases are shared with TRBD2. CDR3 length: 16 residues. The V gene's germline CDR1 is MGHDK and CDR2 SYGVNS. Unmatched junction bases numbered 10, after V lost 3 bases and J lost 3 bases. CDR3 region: CASSDAGLAGNYEQYF. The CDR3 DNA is TGTGCCAGCAGTGATGCGGGGCTAGCGGGTAACTACGAGCAGTACTTC.

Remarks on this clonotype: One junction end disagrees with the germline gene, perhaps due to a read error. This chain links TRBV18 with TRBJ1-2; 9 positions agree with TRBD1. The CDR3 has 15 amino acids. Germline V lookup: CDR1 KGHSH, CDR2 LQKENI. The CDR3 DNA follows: TGTGCCAGCTCATCCGTACAGGGGGCGAACTATGACTACACCTTC. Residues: CASSSVQGANYDYTF.

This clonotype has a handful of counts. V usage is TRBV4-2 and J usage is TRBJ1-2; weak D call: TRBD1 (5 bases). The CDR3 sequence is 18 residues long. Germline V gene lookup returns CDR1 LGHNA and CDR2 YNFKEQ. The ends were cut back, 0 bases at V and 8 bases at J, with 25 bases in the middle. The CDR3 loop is CASSQDRESGRDGVGYTF. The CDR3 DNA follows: TGTGCCAGCAGCCAAGATAGGGAGTCGGGACGGGACGGTGTGGGCTACACCTTC.

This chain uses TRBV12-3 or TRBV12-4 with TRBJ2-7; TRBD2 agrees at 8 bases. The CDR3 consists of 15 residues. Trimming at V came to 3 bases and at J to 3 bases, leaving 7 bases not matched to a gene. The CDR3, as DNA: TGTGCCAGCAGTTTCGCCGGGGGGGGCGTCTACGAGCAGTACTTC. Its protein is CASSFAGGGVYEQYF.

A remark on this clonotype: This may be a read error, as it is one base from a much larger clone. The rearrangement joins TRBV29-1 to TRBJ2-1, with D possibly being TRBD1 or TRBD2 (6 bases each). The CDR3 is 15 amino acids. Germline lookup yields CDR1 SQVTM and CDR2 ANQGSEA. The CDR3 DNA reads TGCAACGCGAAGGGGGGTCCTCCATACTACAATGAGCAGTTCTTC. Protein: CNAKGGPPYYNEQFF.